This entry concerns a single T cell receptor beta chain. Its antigen remains unidentified. These data belong to a study of molecular identifiers for immune sequencing clone quantification. Using its own MiXCR run on the PCR reads, TCRdb lists one record per CDR3 protein. The sample includes about 640,000 distinct CDR3 sequences, roughly 21% of them seen just once. The length of the CDR3 is 13 residues. V dropped 8 bases and J dropped 1 base, with 11 bases sitting between them. CDR1 and CDR2 from the germline V gene are SNHLY and FYNNEI. Study results and caveats: Clones that had above 20 RNA copies took up over 97% of effector molecules but under 1% in naive cells.

V and J are TRBV2 and TRBJ1-1; D gene ambiguous. Input material: naive CD8+ T cells from blood, with Jurkat cell RNA spiked in. Subset described: FACS-sorted CD8+CD4-CCR7+CD45RA+ naive T cells. The sequence derives from a human donor in good health. Some libraries in this study had Jurkat cell RNA spiked in. CDR3 nucleotides: TGTGCCAGCCGGAGGGCCTGGAACACTGAAGCTTTCTTT. Its translation is CASRRAWNTEAFF.